This TCR beta chain was recorded in a study of regulatory T cells in long-lasting Graves disease. General observations from the study: Persistent patients shared more public clonotypes (roughly 2,800) than new patients (about 1,000). Thyroid tissue was not sampled; only peripheral blood was.

Trimming pared 6 bases from V and 2 bases from J, leaving 7 bases between. CDR3 length: 12 residues. CDR1 and CDR2 (germline): MNHNS, SASEGT. Documented time point: persistent/refractory GD, antithyroid drugs over 5 years with positive TRAb. There was RNA extracted from PBMCs, and the TCR library was made from it. This clonotype was seen ten or more times. What it recognizes is unknown. Arm-PCR of CDR3 regions with iRepertoire HTBI primers generated TCR beta libraries. How the authors handled the data: Identification across samples found about 65 TRBV and 12 to 15 TRBJ segments. TCRdb analysed the multiplex PCR reads with MiXCR anew, one entry per CDR3 protein. TCRdb's processing, not the study's, gives the V and J calls here. The sample shows around 500,000 distinct CDR3 sequences, less than 25% of them seen only once.

The specimen comprised peripheral blood mononuclear cells (PBMCs), sampled when the disease was refractory, from a patient treated with antithyroid drugs. The chain employs TRBV6-1 and TRBJ2-5, with D perhaps being TRBD1 or TRBD2 (5 bases each). This receptor was taken from a female donor with Graves disease. CDR3 DNA sequence: TGTGCCAGCAGGAGGGGTCAAGAGACCCAGTACTTC. This sequence encodes CASRRGQETQYF.